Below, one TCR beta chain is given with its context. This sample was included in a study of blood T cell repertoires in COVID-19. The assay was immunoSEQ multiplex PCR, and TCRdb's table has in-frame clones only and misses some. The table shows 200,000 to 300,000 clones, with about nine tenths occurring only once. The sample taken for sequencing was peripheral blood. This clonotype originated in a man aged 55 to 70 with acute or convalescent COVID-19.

This CDR3 is CASSTRQGSTNEKLFF. The CDR3 DNA is TGTGCCAGCAGCACCAGACAGGGCTCAACTAATGAAAAACTGTTTTTT. The chain combines TRBV5-4 with TRBJ1-4; 7 nucleotides align to TRBD1. V dropped 4 bases and J dropped 0; count of bases not matched to a gene: 6. This CDR3 spans 16 amino acids. Germline V gives CDR1 SGHNT, CDR2 YYREEE (reference sequence).